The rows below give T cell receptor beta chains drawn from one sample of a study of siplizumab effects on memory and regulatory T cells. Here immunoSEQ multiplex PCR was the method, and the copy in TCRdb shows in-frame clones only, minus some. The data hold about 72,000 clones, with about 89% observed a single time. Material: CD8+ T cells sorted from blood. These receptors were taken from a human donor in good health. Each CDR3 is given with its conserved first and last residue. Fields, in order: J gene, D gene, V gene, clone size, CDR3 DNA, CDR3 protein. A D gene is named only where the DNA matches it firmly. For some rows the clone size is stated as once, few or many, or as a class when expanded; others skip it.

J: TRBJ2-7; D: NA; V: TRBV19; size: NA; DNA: TGTGCCAGTAGAGGGGGGCGCAACGAGCAGTACTTC; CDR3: CASRGGRNEQYF
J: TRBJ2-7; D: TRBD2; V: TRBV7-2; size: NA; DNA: TGTGCCACGGGACTAGCGGGCTCCTACGAGCAGTACTTC; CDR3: CATGLAGSYEQYF
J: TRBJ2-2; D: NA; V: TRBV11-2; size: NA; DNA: TGTGCCAGCAGCTTAGACGTGGGTAACACCGGGGAGCTGTTTTTT; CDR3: CASSLDVGNTGELFF
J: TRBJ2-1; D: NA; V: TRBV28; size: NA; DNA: TGTGCCACCACGGGACCTGGCAATGAGCAGTTCTTC; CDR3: CATTGPGNEQFF
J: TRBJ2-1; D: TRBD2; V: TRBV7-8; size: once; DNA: TGTGCCAGCAGCTTACTTGGCGGGGGGCATGAGCAGTTCTTC; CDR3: CASSLLGGGHEQFF
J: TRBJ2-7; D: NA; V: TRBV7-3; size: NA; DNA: TGTGCCAGCAGCCCGGGGACTTCCTACGAGCAGTACTTC; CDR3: CASSPGTSYEQYF
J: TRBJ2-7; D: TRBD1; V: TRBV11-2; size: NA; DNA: TGTGCCAGCAGCTTTGGACAGGGTCCAGGGGTTGGTTACGAGCAGTACTTC; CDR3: CASSFGQGPGVGYEQYF
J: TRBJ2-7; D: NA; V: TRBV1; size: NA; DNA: TGCACCAGCAGCTCACCGGGACTAGCGGGTGACGTAGCGGCCTGCGAGCAGTACTTC; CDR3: CTSSSPGLAGDVAACEQYF
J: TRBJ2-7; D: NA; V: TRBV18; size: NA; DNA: TGTGCCAGCTCACCACCGGAGGAGTACGAGCAGTACTTC; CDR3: CASSPPEEYEQYF
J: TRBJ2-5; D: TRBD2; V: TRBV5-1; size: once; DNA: TGCGCCAGCAGCTTGGATCCGGACGGCGGGAGGGAGACCCAGTACTTC; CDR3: CASSLDPDGGRETQYF
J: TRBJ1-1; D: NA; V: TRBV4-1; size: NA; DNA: TGCGCCAGCAGCCAAGAAAAGAACAGAAACACTGAAGCTTTCTTT; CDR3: CASSQEKNRNTEAFF
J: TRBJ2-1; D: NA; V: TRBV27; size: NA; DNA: TGTGCCAGCCAAAACAGTATAGCGCAGTTCTTC; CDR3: CASQNSIAQFF